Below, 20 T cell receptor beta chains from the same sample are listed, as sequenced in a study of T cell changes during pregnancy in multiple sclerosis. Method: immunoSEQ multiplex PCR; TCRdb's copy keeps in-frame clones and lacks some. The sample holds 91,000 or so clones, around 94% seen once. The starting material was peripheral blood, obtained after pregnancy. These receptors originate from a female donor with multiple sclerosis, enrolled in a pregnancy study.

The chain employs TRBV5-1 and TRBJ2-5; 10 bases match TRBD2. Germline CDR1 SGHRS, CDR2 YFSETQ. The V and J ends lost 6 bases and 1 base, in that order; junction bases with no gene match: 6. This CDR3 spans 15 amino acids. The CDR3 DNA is TGCGCCAGCATCCCTAGCGGGGGCCCCCAAGAGACCCAGTACTTC. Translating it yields CASIPSGGPQETQYF.

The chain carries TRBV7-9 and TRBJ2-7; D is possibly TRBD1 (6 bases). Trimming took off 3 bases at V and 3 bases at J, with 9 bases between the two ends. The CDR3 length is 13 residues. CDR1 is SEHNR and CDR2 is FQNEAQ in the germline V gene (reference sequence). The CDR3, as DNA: TGTGCCAGCAGCTTCCGGGACAACTACGAGCAGTACTTC. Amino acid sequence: CASSFRDNYEQYF.

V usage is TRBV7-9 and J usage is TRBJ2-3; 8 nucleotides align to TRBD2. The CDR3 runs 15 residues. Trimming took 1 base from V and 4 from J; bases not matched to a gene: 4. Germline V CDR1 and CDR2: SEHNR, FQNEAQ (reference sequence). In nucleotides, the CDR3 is TGTGCCAGCAGCTTAGGTCTAGCGGGCCCAGATACGCAGTATTTT. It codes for CASSLGLAGPDTQYF.

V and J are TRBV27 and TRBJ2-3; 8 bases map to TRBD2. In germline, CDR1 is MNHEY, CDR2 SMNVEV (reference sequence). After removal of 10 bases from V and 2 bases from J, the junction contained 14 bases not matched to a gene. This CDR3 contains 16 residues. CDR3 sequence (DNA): TGTGCCACCCGTATCGGAATAGCGGGATACACAGATACGCAGTATTTT. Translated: CATRIGIAGYTDTQYF.

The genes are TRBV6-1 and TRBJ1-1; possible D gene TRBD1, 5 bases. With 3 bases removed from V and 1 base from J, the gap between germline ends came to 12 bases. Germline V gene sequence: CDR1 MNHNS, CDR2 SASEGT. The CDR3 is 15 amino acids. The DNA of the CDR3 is TGTGCCAGCAGTGAGGGTCCAGGGTCGAACACTGAAGCTTTCTTT. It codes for CASSEGPGSNTEAFF.

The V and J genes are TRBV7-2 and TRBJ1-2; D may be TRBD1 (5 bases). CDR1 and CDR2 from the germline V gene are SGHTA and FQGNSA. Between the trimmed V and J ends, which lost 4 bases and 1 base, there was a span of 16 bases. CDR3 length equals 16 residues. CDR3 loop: CASSSATELFNYGYTF. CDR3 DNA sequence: TGTGCCAGCAGCTCCGCGACAGAACTCTTTAACTATGGCTACACCTTC.

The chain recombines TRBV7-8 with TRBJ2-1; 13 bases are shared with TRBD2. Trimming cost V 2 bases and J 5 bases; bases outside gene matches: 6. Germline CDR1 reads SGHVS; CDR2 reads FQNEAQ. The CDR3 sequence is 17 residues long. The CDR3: CASSLWTSGSQNNEQFF. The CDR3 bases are TGTGCCAGCAGCTTATGGACTAGCGGGAGTCAAAACAATGAGCAGTTCTTC.

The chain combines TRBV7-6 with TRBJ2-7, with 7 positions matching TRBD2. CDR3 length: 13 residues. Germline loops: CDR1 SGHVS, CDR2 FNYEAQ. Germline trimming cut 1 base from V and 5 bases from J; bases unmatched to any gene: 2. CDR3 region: CASSLDAGDEQYF. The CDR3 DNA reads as TGTGCCAGCAGCTTAGATGCGGGGGACGAGCAGTACTTC. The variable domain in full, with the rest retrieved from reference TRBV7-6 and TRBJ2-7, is GAGVSQSPRYKVTKRGQDVALRCDPISGHVSLYWYRQALGQGPEFLTYFNYEAQQDKSGLPNDRFSAERPEGSISTLTIQRTEQRDSAMYRCASSLDAGDEQYFGPGTRLTVT.

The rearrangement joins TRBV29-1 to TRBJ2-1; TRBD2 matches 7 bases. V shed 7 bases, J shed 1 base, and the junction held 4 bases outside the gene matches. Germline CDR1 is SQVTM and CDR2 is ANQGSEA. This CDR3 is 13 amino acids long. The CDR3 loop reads CSAGGISYNEQFF. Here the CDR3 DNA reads TGCAGCGCGGGGGGTATTTCCTACAATGAGCAGTTCTTC.

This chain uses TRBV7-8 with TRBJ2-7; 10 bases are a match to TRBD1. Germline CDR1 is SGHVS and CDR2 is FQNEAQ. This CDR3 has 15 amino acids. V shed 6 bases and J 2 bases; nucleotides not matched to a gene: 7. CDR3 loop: CASRPGTGATYEQYF. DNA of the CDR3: TGTGCCAGCAGACCAGGGACAGGGGCAACCTACGAGCAGTACTTC. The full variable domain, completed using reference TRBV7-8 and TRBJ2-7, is GAGVSQSPRYKVAKRGQDVALRCDPISGHVSLFWYQQALGQGPEFLTYFQNEAQLDKSGLPSDRFFAERPEGSVSTLKIQRTQQEDSAVYLCASRPGTGATYEQYFGPGTRLTVT.

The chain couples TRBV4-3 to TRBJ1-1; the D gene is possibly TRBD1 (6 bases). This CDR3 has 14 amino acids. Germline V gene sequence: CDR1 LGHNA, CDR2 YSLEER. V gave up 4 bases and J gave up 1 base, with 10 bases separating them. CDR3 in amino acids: CASSLRGRNTEAFF. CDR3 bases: TGCGCCAGCAGCCTCAGGGGACGGAACACTGAAGCTTTCTTT.

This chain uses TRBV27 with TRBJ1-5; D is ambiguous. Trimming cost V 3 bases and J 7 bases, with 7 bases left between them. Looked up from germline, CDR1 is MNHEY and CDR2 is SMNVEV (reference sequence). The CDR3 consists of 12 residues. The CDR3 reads CASSFEGQPQHF. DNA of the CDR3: TGTGCCAGCAGTTTCGAGGGACAGCCCCAGCATTTT.

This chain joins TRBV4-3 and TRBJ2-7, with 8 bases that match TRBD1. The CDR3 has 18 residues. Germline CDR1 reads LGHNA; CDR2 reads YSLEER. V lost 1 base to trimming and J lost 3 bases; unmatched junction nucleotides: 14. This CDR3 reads CASSQGALGQGVVYEQYF. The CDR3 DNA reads TGCGCCAGCAGCCAAGGGGCCCTTGGACAGGGAGTTGTCTACGAGCAGTACTTC.

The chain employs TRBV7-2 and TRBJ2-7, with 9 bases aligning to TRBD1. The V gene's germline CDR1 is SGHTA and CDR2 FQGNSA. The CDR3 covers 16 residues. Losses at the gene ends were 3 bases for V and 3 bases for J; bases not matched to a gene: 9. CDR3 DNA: TGTGCCAGCAGCTTCGGAGAACCGGGACAGGGCTACGAGCAGTACTTC. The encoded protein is CASSFGEPGQGYEQYF. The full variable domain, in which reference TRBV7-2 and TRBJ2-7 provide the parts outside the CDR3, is GAGVSQSPSNKVTEKGKDVELRCDPISGHTALYWYRQSLGQGLEFLIYFQGNSAPDKSGLPSDRFSAERTGGSVSTLTIQRTQQEDSAVYLCASSFGEPGQGYEQYFGPGTRLTVT.

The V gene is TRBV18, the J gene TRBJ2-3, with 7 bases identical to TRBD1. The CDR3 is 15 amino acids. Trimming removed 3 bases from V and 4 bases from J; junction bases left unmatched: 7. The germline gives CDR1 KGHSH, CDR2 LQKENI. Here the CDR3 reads CASSPDSGGPDTQYF. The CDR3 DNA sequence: TGTGCCAGCTCACCGGATTCAGGGGGACCAGATACGCAGTATTTT.

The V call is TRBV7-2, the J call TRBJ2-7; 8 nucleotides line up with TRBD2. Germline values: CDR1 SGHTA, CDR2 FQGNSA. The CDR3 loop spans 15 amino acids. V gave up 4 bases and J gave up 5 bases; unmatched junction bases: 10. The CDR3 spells CASSSPGLVAHEQYF. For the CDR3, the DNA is TGTGCCAGCAGCTCCCCGGGACTAGTAGCCCACGAGCAGTACTTC.

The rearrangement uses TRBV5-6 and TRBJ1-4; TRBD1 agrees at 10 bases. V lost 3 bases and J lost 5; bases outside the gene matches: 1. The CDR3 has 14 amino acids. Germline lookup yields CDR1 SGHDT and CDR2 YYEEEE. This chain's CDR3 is CASSSDRGNEKLFF. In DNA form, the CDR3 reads TGTGCCAGCAGCTCGGACAGGGGGAATGAAAAACTGTTTTTT.

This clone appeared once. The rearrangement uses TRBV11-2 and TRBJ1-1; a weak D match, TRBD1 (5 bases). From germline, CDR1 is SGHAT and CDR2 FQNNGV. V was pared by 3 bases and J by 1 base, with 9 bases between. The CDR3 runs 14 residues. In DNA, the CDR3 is TGTGCCAGCAGCTTCCGGGGGGAGAACACTGAAGCTTTCTTT. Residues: CASSFRGENTEAFF.

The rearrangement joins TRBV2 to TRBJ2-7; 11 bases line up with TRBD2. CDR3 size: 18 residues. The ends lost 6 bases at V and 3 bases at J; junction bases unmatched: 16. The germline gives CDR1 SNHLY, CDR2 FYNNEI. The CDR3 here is CASRVTSGKTYSVYEQYF. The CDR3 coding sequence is TGTGCCAGCAGAGTGACTAGCGGGAAAACTTATTCTGTCTACGAGCAGTACTTC.

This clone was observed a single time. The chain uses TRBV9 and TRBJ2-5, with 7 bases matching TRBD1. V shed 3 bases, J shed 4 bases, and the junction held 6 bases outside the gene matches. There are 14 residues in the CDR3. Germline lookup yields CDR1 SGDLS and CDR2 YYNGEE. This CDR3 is CASSETGSGETQYF. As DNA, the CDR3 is TGTGCCAGCAGCGAGACAGGGTCTGGAGAGACCCAGTACTTC.